These T cell receptor beta chains were read from a single sample in a study of post-analysis software for immune sequencing data. From the PCR reads, TCRdb called clonotypes with MiXCR, one entry per CDR3 protein. The sample lists about 540,000 distinct CDR3 sequences; around a third were seen once. The sample was blood. These TCRs come from a girl under 18 with multiple sclerosis. CDR3s include the opening cysteine and the closing phenylalanine or tryptophan. D genes are given only for firm matches. Rows give clone size only sometimes, using once, few, many, or a class for an expanded clone.

d_gene: .
j_gene: TRBJ2-5
v_gene: TRBV21-1
abundance: .
CDR3aa: CASSKAPQNSQETQYF
CDR3nt: TGTGCCAGCAGCAAAGCTCCGCAGAATAGCCAAGAGACCCAGTACTTC

d_gene: .
j_gene: TRBJ1-2
v_gene: TRBV7-2
abundance: many
CDR3aa: CASSLALSGISYTF
CDR3nt: TGTGCCAGCAGCTTAGCGCTTTCAGGGATTTCCTACACCTTC

d_gene: TRBD1
j_gene: TRBJ1-5
v_gene: TRBV4-1
abundance: .
CDR3aa: CASSQHGTGAPSNQPQHF
CDR3nt: TGCGCCAGCAGCCAACACGGGACAGGGGCTCCTAGCAATCAGCCCCAGCATTTT

d_gene: .
j_gene: TRBJ2-1
v_gene: TRBV7-9
abundance: .
CDR3aa: CASSLLRVHEQFF
CDR3nt: TGTGCCAGCAGCTTACTTCGGGTTCATGAGCAGTTCTTC

d_gene: .
j_gene: TRBJ1-5
v_gene: TRBV9
abundance: few
CDR3aa: CASSPTPGQIDQPQHF
CDR3nt: TGTGCCAGCAGCCCTACTCCGGGACAAATCGATCAGCCCCAGCATTTT

d_gene: TRBD1
j_gene: TRBJ2-6
v_gene: TRBV4-1
abundance: few
CDR3aa: CASSQGSGGAFSGANVPTF
CDR3nt: TGTGCCAGCAGCCAAGGATCAGGGGGCGCATTCTCTGGGGCCAACGTCCCGACTTTC

d_gene: TRBD2
j_gene: TRBJ2-7
v_gene: TRBV13
abundance: .
CDR3aa: CASSPPGLAGPEQYF
CDR3nt: TGTGCCAGCAGCCCCCCGGGACTAGCGGGGCCCGAGCAGTACTTC

d_gene: .
j_gene: TRBJ2-4
v_gene: TRBV12-3/TRBV12-4
abundance: .
CDR3aa: CASSLMDRSNIQYF
CDR3nt: TGTGCCAGCAGTTTAATGGACAGATCAAACATTCAGTACTTC

d_gene: TRBD1
j_gene: TRBJ1-1
v_gene: TRBV6-5
abundance: .
CDR3aa: CASSTRRTGVTEAFF
CDR3nt: TGTGCCAGCAGTACCAGACGGACAGGGGTGACTGAAGCTTTCTTT

d_gene: .
j_gene: TRBJ2-2
v_gene: TRBV7-2
abundance: .
CDR3aa: CASSFVVQTPNTGELFF
CDR3nt: TGTGCCAGCAGCTTTGTCGTACAGACACCGAACACCGGGGAGCTGTTTTTT

d_gene: .
j_gene: TRBJ1-4
v_gene: TRBV20-1
abundance: few
CDR3aa: CSARGPGLFEKLFF
CDR3nt: TGCAGTGCTAGAGGTCCAGGGTTATTCGAAAAACTGTTTTTT

d_gene: TRBD1
j_gene: TRBJ2-4
v_gene: TRBV5-1
abundance: few
CDR3aa: CASSLTGGDIQYF
CDR3nt: TGCGCCAGCAGCTTGACAGGGGGAGACATTCAGTACTTC

d_gene: TRBD2
j_gene: TRBJ2-4
v_gene: TRBV12-3/TRBV12-4
abundance: .
CDR3aa: CASRMGLAGAKNIQYF
CDR3nt: TGTGCCAGCAGGATGGGACTAGCGGGGGCCAAAAACATTCAGTACTTC

d_gene: TRBD1
j_gene: TRBJ1-2
v_gene: TRBV29-1
abundance: few
CDR3aa: CSVLTPFTRDRATYGYTF
CDR3nt: TGCAGCGTCCTGACCCCGTTCACCCGGGACAGGGCTACCTATGGCTACACCTTC

d_gene: TRBD2
j_gene: TRBJ2-1
v_gene: TRBV10-3
abundance: .
CDR3aa: CAISPTYLTSGAVSEQFF
CDR3nt: TGTGCCATCAGCCCGACCTACTTGACTAGCGGCGCCGTTAGTGAGCAGTTCTTC

d_gene: TRBD1
j_gene: TRBJ2-5
v_gene: TRBV25-1
abundance: .
CDR3aa: CASSESPRGYQETQYF
CDR3nt: TGTGCCAGCAGTGAGAGCCCCAGGGGGTACCAAGAGACCCAGTACTTC

d_gene: TRBD2
j_gene: TRBJ2-5
v_gene: TRBV29-1
abundance: .
CDR3aa: CSVEFWGLAGGHKETQYF
CDR3nt: TGCAGCGTTGAATTTTGGGGACTAGCGGGGGGGCACAAAGAGACCCAGTACTTC

d_gene: TRBD2
j_gene: TRBJ2-3
v_gene: TRBV20-1
abundance: .
CDR3aa: CSFRGGATQYF
CDR3nt: TGCAGTTTCCGCGGGGGGGCTACGCAGTATTTT

d_gene: .
j_gene: TRBJ2-3
v_gene: TRBV24-1
abundance: .
CDR3aa: CATSVPEGGTDTQYF
CDR3nt: TGTGCCACCAGTGTACCCGAGGGGGGGACAGATACGCAGTATTTT

d_gene: .
j_gene: TRBJ2-1
v_gene: TRBV5-1
abundance: .
CDR3aa: CANSLVRNEQFF
CDR3nt: TGCGCCAACAGCTTGGTTCGGAATGAGCAGTTCTTC

d_gene: TRBD2
j_gene: TRBJ2-5
v_gene: TRBV24-1
abundance: few
CDR3aa: CATSDLAGGQETQYF
CDR3nt: TGTGCCACCAGTGATTTAGCGGGGGGGCAAGAGACCCAGTACTTC

d_gene: .
j_gene: TRBJ2-7
v_gene: TRBV20-1
abundance: .
CDR3aa: CSARRSSGYEQYF
CDR3nt: TGCAGTGCTAGGAGGTCGTCAGGCTACGAGCAGTACTTC

d_gene: .
j_gene: TRBJ1-6
v_gene: TRBV6-6
abundance: few
CDR3aa: CASSLNSYNSPLHF
CDR3nt: TGTGCCAGCAGCCTCAACTCCTATAATTCACCCCTCCACTTT

d_gene: .
j_gene: TRBJ2-7
v_gene: TRBV11-2
abundance: .
CDR3aa: CASSLVPGGTEYGEQYF
CDR3nt: TGTGCCAGCAGCTTAGTCCCAGGGGGGACAGAGTACGGCGAGCAGTACTTC

d_gene: TRBD1
j_gene: TRBJ1-2
v_gene: TRBV4-1
abundance: few
CDR3aa: CASSQGSRGRGDYGYTF
CDR3nt: TGCGCCAGCAGCCAAGGGTCCAGGGGGCGCGGTGACTATGGCTACACCTTC

d_gene: .
j_gene: TRBJ1-2
v_gene: TRBV20-1
abundance: few
CDR3aa: CSASDADPLYGYTF
CDR3nt: TGCAGTGCTTCTGACGCGGATCCCCTCTATGGCTACACCTTC

d_gene: TRBD2
j_gene: TRBJ2-3
v_gene: TRBV6-1
abundance: .
CDR3aa: CASTGGDAYTQYF
CDR3nt: TGTGCCAGCACCGGGGGGGATGCCTATACGCAGTATTTT

d_gene: .
j_gene: TRBJ2-1
v_gene: TRBV4-1
abundance: once
CDR3aa: CASSDGGGSYNEQFF
CDR3nt: TGCGCCAGCAGCGATGGGGGTGGGTCCTACAATGAGCAGTTCTTC

d_gene: .
j_gene: TRBJ2-5
v_gene: TRBV19
abundance: .
CDR3aa: CASSSGWTQETQYF
CDR3nt: TGTGCCAGTAGTAGCGGGTGGACTCAAGAGACCCAGTACTTC

d_gene: .
j_gene: TRBJ2-1
v_gene: TRBV5-1
abundance: few
CDR3aa: CASSLEGWQEQFF
CDR3nt: TGCGCCAGCAGCTTGGAAGGGTGGCAGGAGCAGTTCTTC

d_gene: TRBD1
j_gene: TRBJ1-2
v_gene: TRBV3-1
abundance: few
CDR3aa: CASSQASGGAGYTF
CDR3nt: TGTGCCAGCAGCCAAGCTTCAGGGGGCGCAGGCTACACCTTC

d_gene: TRBD2
j_gene: TRBJ2-5
v_gene: TRBV20-1
abundance: .
CDR3aa: CSARFGTSGDETQYF
CDR3nt: TGCAGTGCTAGATTTGGGACTAGCGGGGACGAGACCCAGTACTTC

d_gene: TRBD1
j_gene: TRBJ1-2
v_gene: TRBV12-3/TRBV12-4
abundance: few
CDR3aa: CASNTGTGIGYTF
CDR3nt: TGTGCCAGCAATACCGGGACAGGGATAGGCTACACCTTC

d_gene: .
j_gene: TRBJ1-1
v_gene: TRBV9
abundance: few
CDR3aa: CASSVGDVTNTEAFF
CDR3nt: TGTGCCAGCAGCGTAGGGGATGTAACGAACACTGAAGCTTTCTTT

d_gene: TRBD2
j_gene: TRBJ2-3
v_gene: TRBV7-9
abundance: few
CDR3aa: CASSQGLASTDAQYF
CDR3nt: TGTGCCAGCAGCCAGGGACTAGCTAGCACAGATGCGCAGTATTTT

d_gene: TRBD1
j_gene: TRBJ1-2
v_gene: TRBV7-2
abundance: .
CDR3aa: CASSLAGQRLGYGYTF
CDR3nt: TGTGCCAGCAGCTTAGCGGGACAGCGATTAGGCTATGGCTACACCTTC

d_gene: TRBD2
j_gene: TRBJ2-7
v_gene: TRBV3-1
abundance: .
CDR3aa: CASSQGRGSSYEQYF
CDR3nt: TGTGCCAGCAGCCAGGGGAGGGGCAGCTCCTACGAGCAGTACTTC

d_gene: TRBD1
j_gene: TRBJ1-2
v_gene: TRBV29-1
abundance: few
CDR3aa: CSFSGTDYGYTF
CDR3nt: TGCAGCTTCTCCGGGACAGACTATGGCTACACCTTC

d_gene: .
j_gene: TRBJ1-5
v_gene: TRBV10-3
abundance: .
CDR3aa: CAITSGEGQPQHF
CDR3nt: TGTGCCATCACATCAGGGGAGGGTCAGCCCCAGCATTTT

d_gene: TRBD1
j_gene: TRBJ2-1
v_gene: TRBV27
abundance: .
CDR3aa: CASNDRVSYNEQFF
CDR3nt: TGTGCCAGCAATGACAGGGTCTCCTACAATGAGCAGTTCTTC

d_gene: .
j_gene: TRBJ1-3
v_gene: TRBV5-5
abundance: .
CDR3aa: CASSFSNSGNTIYF
CDR3nt: TGTGCCAGCAGCTTCTCTAACTCTGGAAACACCATATATTTT

d_gene: .
j_gene: TRBJ2-4
v_gene: TRBV6-6
abundance: .
CDR3aa: CASRLPGGIQYF
CDR3nt: TGTGCCAGCAGATTACCCGGTGGCATTCAGTACTTC

d_gene: .
j_gene: TRBJ2-7
v_gene: TRBV3-1
abundance: few
CDR3aa: CASSQSGKYYEQYF
CDR3nt: TGTGCCAGCAGCCAATCAGGGAAGTACTACGAGCAGTACTTC

d_gene: TRBD1
j_gene: TRBJ2-1
v_gene: TRBV5-1
abundance: .
CDR3aa: CASSLDRGRGEQFF
CDR3nt: TGCGCCAGCAGCTTGGACAGGGGAAGAGGTGAGCAGTTCTTC

d_gene: .
j_gene: TRBJ1-5
v_gene: TRBV29-1
abundance: .
CDR3aa: CSVETGSNQPQHF
CDR3nt: TGCAGCGTTGAAACAGGGAGCAATCAGCCCCAGCATTTT

d_gene: TRBD1
j_gene: TRBJ2-3
v_gene: TRBV7-9
abundance: .
CDR3aa: CASSSTGGRTDTQYF
CDR3nt: TGTGCCAGCAGCTCCACAGGGGGCCGCACAGATACGCAGTATTTT

d_gene: TRBD2
j_gene: TRBJ2-1
v_gene: TRBV3-1
abundance: few
CDR3aa: CASSQVRGRGSSYNEQFF
CDR3nt: TGTGCCAGCAGCCAAGTCCGGGGGAGGGGCAGCTCCTACAATGAGCAGTTCTTC

d_gene: .
j_gene: TRBJ2-1
v_gene: TRBV2
abundance: .
CDR3aa: CASNTQGLSSYNEQFF
CDR3nt: TGTGCCAGCAATACACAGGGCCTCAGCTCCTACAATGAGCAGTTCTTC

d_gene: TRBD1
j_gene: TRBJ1-4
v_gene: TRBV2
abundance: .
CDR3aa: CASSDGGQGWEKLFF
CDR3nt: TGTGCCAGCAGTGACGGGGGACAGGGCTGGGAAAAACTGTTTTTT

d_gene: TRBD2
j_gene: TRBJ2-3
v_gene: TRBV20-1
abundance: .
CDR3aa: CSARAPLAGGSTDTQYF
CDR3nt: TGCAGTGCTAGAGCCCCCCTAGCGGGGGGAAGCACAGATACGCAGTATTTT

d_gene: .
j_gene: TRBJ1-3
v_gene: TRBV20-1
abundance: .
CDR3aa: CSAPDPRENTIYF
CDR3nt: TGCAGTGCCCCCGACCCCCGGGAAAACACCATATATTTT

d_gene: .
j_gene: TRBJ2-5
v_gene: TRBV5-1
abundance: few
CDR3aa: CASSLGGSGYQETQYF
CDR3nt: TGCGCCAGCAGCTTGGGGGGGTCAGGGTACCAAGAGACCCAGTACTTC

d_gene: TRBD2
j_gene: TRBJ2-3
v_gene: TRBV9
abundance: few
CDR3aa: CASSPGLAGITDTQYF
CDR3nt: TGTGCCAGCAGCCCCGGACTAGCGGGGATCACAGATACGCAGTATTTT